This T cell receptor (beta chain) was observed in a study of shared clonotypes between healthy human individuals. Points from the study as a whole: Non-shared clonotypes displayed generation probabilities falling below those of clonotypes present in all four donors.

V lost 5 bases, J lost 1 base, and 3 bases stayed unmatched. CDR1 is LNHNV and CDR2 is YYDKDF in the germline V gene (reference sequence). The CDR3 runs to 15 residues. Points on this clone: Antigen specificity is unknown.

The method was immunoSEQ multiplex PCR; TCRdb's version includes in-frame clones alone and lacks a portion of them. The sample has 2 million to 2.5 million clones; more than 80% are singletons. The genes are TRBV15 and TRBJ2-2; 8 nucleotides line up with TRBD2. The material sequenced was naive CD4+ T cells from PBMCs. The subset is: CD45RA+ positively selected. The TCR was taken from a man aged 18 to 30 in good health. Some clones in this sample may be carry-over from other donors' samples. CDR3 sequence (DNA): TGTGCCACCAGCGCCGGGACTAGGAACACCGGGGAGCTGTTTTTT. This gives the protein CATSAGTRNTGELFF.